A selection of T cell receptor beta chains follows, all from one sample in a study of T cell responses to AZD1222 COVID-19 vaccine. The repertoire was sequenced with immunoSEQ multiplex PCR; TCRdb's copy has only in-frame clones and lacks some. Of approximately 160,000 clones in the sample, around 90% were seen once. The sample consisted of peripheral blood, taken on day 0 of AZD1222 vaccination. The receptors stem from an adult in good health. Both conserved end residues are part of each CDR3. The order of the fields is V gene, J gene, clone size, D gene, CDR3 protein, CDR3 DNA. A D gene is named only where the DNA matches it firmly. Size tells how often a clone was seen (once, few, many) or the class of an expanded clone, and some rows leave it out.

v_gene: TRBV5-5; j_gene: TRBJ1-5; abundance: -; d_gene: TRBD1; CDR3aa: CASSRGITGRGPNQPQHF; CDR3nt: TGTGCCAGCAGCCGAGGCATAACGGGCAGGGGGCCGAATCAGCCCCAGCATTTT
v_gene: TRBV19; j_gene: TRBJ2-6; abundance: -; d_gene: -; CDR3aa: CASRVLDRAGANVLTF; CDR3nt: TGTGCCAGTAGGGTACTGGACCGGGCTGGGGCCAACGTCCTGACTTTC
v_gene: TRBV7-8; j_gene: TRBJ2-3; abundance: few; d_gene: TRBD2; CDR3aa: CASSFETSGATDTQYF; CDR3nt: TGTGCCAGCAGCTTTGAGACTAGCGGGGCCACAGATACGCAGTATTTT
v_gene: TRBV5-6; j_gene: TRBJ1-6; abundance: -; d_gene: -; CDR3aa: CASSPVGGLYNSPLHF; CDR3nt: TGTGCCAGCAGCCCCGTCGGGGGCCTCTATAATTCACCCCTCCACTTT
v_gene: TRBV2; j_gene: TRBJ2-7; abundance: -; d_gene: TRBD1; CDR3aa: CASTGQGYEQYF; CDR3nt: TGTGCCAGCACGGGACAGGGGTACGAGCAGTACTTC
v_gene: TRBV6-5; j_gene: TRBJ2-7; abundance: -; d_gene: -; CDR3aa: CASRTPGGSRYEQYF; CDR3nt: TGTGCCAGCAGGACCCCCGGTGGGAGTAGGTACGAGCAGTACTTC
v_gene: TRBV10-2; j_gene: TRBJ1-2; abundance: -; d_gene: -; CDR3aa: CASSETTGYGYTF; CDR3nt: TGCGCCAGCAGTGAGACGACGGGCTATGGCTACACCTTC
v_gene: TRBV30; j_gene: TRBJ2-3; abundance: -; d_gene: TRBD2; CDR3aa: CAWSAGLVGGDTQYF; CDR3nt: TGTGCCTGGAGTGCGGGACTAGTAGGGGGAGATACGCAGTATTTT
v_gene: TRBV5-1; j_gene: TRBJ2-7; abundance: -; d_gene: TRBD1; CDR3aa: CASSYDRASYEQYF; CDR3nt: TGCGCCAGCAGCTATGACAGGGCATCATACGAGCAGTACTTC
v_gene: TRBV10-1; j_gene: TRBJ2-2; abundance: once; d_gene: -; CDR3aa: CASSVLLSGELFF; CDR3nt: TGCGCCAGCAGTGTGCTGTTGTCCGGGGAGCTGTTTTTT
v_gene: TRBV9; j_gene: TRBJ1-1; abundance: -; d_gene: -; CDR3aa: CASSVLTGANTEAFF; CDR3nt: TGTGCCAGCAGCGTACTCACGGGGGCCAACACTGAAGCTTTCTTT